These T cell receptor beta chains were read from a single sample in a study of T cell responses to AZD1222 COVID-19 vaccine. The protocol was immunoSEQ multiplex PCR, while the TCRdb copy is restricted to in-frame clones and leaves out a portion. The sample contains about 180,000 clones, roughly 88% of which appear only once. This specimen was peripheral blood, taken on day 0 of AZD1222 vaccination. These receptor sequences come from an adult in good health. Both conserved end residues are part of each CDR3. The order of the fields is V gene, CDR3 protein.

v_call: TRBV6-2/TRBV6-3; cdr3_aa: CASSSGDIQPQHF
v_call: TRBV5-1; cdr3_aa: CASSLALGLDEQYF
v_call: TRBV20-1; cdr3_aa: CSASVGSTEAFF
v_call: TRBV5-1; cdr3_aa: CASSLGGLGGQETQYF
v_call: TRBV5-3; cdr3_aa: CARSLARGMGNTEAFF
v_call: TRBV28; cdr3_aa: CATSGTELDGYTF
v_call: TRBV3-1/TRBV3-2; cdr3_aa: CASKGTGGTGELFF
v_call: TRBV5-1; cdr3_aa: CASSSLAGGLDEQFF
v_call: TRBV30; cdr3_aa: CACLLIGSNEQFF
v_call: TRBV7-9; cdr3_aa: CASSASGGRKQYF
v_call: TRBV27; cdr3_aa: CASSPGTDPLGSPLHF
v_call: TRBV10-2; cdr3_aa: CASSGRAGGQETQYF
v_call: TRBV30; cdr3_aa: CAWGAGANVLTF
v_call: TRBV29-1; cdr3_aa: CSVEDGAGLEQFF
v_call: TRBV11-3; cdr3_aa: CASSLVVFGVSYCGYTF
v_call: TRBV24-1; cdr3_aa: CATSDGGTGTYEQYF
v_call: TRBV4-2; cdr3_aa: CASSQPLTGQGPDTQYF
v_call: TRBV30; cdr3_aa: CAWSVMPFPYEQYF
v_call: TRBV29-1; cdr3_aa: CSVAGTSTDTQYF
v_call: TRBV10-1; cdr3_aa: CASSDPRGQGNEQFF
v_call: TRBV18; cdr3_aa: CASSTFTVDTEAFF
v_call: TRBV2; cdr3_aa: CASRADRANTEAFF
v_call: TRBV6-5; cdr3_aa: CASSYSAGGLTEAFF
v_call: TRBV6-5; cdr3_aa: CASSYSSTAREGYTF
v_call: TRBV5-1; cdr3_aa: CASSLVAGGIETQYF
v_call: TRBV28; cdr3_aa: CASSFVGRTYEQYF
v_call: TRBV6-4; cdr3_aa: CATPTSGGNGELFF
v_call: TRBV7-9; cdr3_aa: CASSPGQTTNYGYTF
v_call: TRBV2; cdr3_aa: CASSEARINGGTEAFF
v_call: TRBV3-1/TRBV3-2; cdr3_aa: CASSKRDTQETQYF
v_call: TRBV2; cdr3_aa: CASSNRGSPLHF
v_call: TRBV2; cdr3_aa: CASSSRLGNTIYF
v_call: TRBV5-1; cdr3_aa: CASSLNRGSYEQYF
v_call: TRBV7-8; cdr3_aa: CASSPSSWDITYEQYF
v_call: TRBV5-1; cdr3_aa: CASSFRDRGQEQYF
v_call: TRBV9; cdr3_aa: CASAELAGLNTGELFF
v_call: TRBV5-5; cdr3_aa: CASTERSGRYEQYF